This TCR beta chain was identified in a study of shared clonotypes between healthy human individuals (dated by TCRdb to about 2020). Background on the whole study: The cohort included a few men and a couple of women between 18 and 49 years of age. For each donor, three plates each were used for CD4 naive and CD4 memory, two plates were used for CD8 naive, and one plate was used for CD8 memory. To estimate repertoire size and how much clonotype sharing occurs between individuals, the study deeply sequenced the blood TCR repertoires of about five healthy adults. To increase sequencing depth and limit assay-specific biases, different laboratories used diverse techniques to prepare libraries and sequence TCR repertoires. Leukapheresis yielded between about 0.85 and 9.5 billion PBMCs per donor.

The study at large found these results: Based on pairwise subsampling, the degree of clonotype sharing among donors was expected to be affected by sequencing depth. Only blood was sampled, and tissue TCR repertoires likely differ from those in blood. Larger estimated clonotype richness was generally found for naive subsets than for memory subsets. When four donors were compared, the shared fraction of clonotypes was about 5.2% for naive CD4, around 4% for naive CD8, more than 2% for memory CD4, and roughly 0.43% for memory CD8. Rarefaction of sorted-subset datasets indicated incomplete sequencing despite the large sequencing depth. Compared with non-shared clonotypes, clonotypes shared by all four sorted-subset donors had higher generation probabilities. Because the study included only a small number of donors, the genetic and exposure-history diversity represented was limited.

About this clone itself: What this receptor recognizes is not known. The sample holds no much larger clone one base away, and base qualities are not on file.

V loses 5 bases of germline sequence and J loses 1 base, and the interval between the two ends is 14 bases. The CDR3 sequence holds 15 residues, the cysteine and phenylalanine included. Left in the record is the CDR3 DNA by itself, 45 bases read in frame from the first base. CDR1 and CDR2, per the germline V gene, are SGHTA and FQGNSA. Healthy HIV-negative adults with no recently reported acute infections or vaccinations were included as donors. Only Caucasian adults living in Nashville, Tennessee, USA were represented among the donors. CD4+ T cells were enriched by magnetic negative selection, after which naive cells were positively selected on CD45RA and the negative fraction was taken as the memory subset. After blood collection by leukapheresis, PBMCs were isolated using Ficoll-Histopaque density gradient centrifugation and then cryopreserved in the vapor phase of liquid nitrogen. Analytical flow cytometry was used to check the purity and quantity of every magnetically sorted T cell population. From each sorted fraction, genomic DNA was isolated and quantified by UV absorbance on a Nanodrop 2000c.

Using the deep immunoSEQ assay, multiplex PCR amplified TCR CDR3 regions from genomic DNA. For each cell subset, the extracted genomic DNA was distributed evenly across all wells of several immunoSEQ 96-well plates, and each plate served as one replicate. For sorted subsets, each replicate PCR was loaded with approximately 200 ng genomic DNA, equivalent to about 30,000 T cell genomes. The purified libraries were quantified using a Qubit 3.0 fluorometer, sized with a Bioanalyzer 2100, and then quantified again using the KAPA Library Quantification kit. A separate single-read 150-cycle Illumina NextSeq 550 flow cell was used to sequence each immunoSEQ 96-well plate. Per the original workflow: Because the immunoSEQ output held only junctional sequences and lacked quality scores, the filtering could not match the filtering applied to full-length reads. Sequences were annotated with PyIR, a Python wrapper for IgBLAST v1.9, using IMGT germline references to assign V/J genes and CDR3. Reads were removed for weak V/J assignments (E-value above 1e-6), missing CDR3, stop codons, out-of-frame junctions, or ambiguous translated residues. V3J clonotypes were defined by identical inferred V gene, J gene, and CDR3 amino acid sequence. Percentage overlap between repertoires was calculated by dividing the number of shared unique clonotypes by the size of the smaller repertoire. Richness of each repertoire was evaluated using RTK rarefaction, the Chao1 estimator, and Recon v2.1 estimates of unobserved clonotypes. Generation probabilities for all TCRbeta clonotypes obtained by the gDNA method from a handful of donors were computed using OLGA. TCRdb limited this immuneACCESS table to in-frame rearrangements with V and J called. A share of clones is missing; checked studies link under half to unresolved V genes, and the rest is unexplained. V, J and clone size were drawn from that table, and D and trimming were deduced from the DNA. Counted in this sample were roughly 2.6 million clones; 90% to 95% of them appeared once. Of the sample, more than 0.12% falls within the top ten clones.

Source material: naive CD4+ T cells sorted from blood. Read against the paper, the sample's cell subset or site label means: CD45RA+ positively selected. The receptor was isolated from a man aged 18 to 30 in good health. This receptor chain uses TRBV7-2 and TRBJ1-2; the D segment could be TRBD1, given 5 matching bases. The CDR3 is CASSPGTDGNYGYTF. The DNA sequence follows: TGTGCCAGCAGCCCCGGGACGGACGGTAACTATGGCTACACCTTC.